A single sample is the source of the 22 T cell receptor beta chains below, sequenced in a study of shared clonotypes between healthy human individuals. Here immunoSEQ multiplex PCR was the method, and the copy in TCRdb shows in-frame clones only, minus some. Here the sample spans 600,000 to 750,000 clones, 72% being singletons. Material: memory CD4+ T cells sorted from blood. The subset: CD45RA-negative fraction. The receptors here all came from a woman aged 25-40 years in good health.

A note on this clone: Distinct nucleotide sequences in the sample also encode this CDR3. The J gene is TRBJ1-2, the V gene TRBV4-2, with a possible D match to TRBD1 (6 bases). The CDR3 is 15 residues long. V was shortened by 1 base and J by 0 bases, with 9 bases between the two germline ends. Germline-derived CDR1 and CDR2 are LGHNA and YNFKEQ. CDR3 amino acids: CASSQGGAANYGYTF. CDR3 nucleotides: TGTGCCAGCAGCCAAGGGGGGGCAGCTAACTATGGCTACACCTTC.

The chain links TRBV6-5 to TRBJ2-4; 7 bases fit TRBD1. The CDR3 contains 15 residues. V was clipped by 2 bases and J by 4 bases; unmatched bases: 5. The germline V gene encodes CDR1 MNHEY and CDR2 SVGAGI. The CDR3 loop reads CASSYEQGLKNIQYF. For the CDR3, the DNA is TGTGCCAGCAGTTACGAACAGGGGTTGAAAAACATTCAGTACTTC.

The chain joins TRBV19 to TRBJ1-5, with 7 bases that match TRBD1. The J segment lost 5 bases and the V segment lost 4 bases, leaving 5 bases of the junction unmatched. This CDR3 has 14 amino acids. Germline loops: CDR1 LNHDA, CDR2 SQIVND (reference sequence). The CDR3 spells CASSTGQSHQPQHF. The CDR3 region has the DNA TGTGCCAGTAGTACGGGACAGTCCCATCAGCCCCAGCATTTT.

V gene TRBV15 combines with J gene TRBJ2-3, with D perhaps TRBD1 (5 bases). V was shortened by 3 bases and J by 2 bases, with 12 bases between the two germline ends. The CDR3 runs to 15 residues. Germline assignment: CDR1 LNHNV and CDR2 YYDKDF (reference sequence). CDR3 sequence (DNA): TGTGCCACCAGCAGGCCGCACAGGTCCACAGATACGCAGTATTTT. Translation: CATSRPHRSTDTQYF.

The CDR3 nucleotides are TGCGCCAGCAGTGAGTATCTAGGGGACCAGCCCCAGCATTTT. Its protein product is CASSEYLGDQPQHF. The chain has TRBV10-2 and TRBJ1-5; TRBD1 might be the D (5 bases). Germline V lookup: CDR1 WSHSY, CDR2 SAAADI. V lost 1 base and J 7 bases, leaving 11 bases between the germline ends. There are 14 residues in the CDR3.

The chain recombines TRBV6-1 with TRBJ1-1, with no clear D. Germline V gene sequence: CDR1 MNHNS, CDR2 SASEGT. This CDR3 contains 14 residues. V lost 5 bases, J lost 6 bases, and 16 bases lay in between. The CDR3 reads CASSRTQKGAEAFF. Written as DNA, the CDR3 is TGTGCCAGCAGTAGAACGCAAAAGGGCGCTGAAGCTTTCTTT.

The rearrangement uses TRBV7-8 and TRBJ2-6; 11 bases are a match to TRBD1. The CDR3 contains 18 residues. The germline gives CDR1 SGHVS, CDR2 FQNEAQ. V dropped 5 bases and J dropped 4; count of bases not matched to a gene: 10. The CDR3 region is CASSTRTGGATGANVLTF. In nucleotides, the CDR3 is TGTGCCAGCAGCACTAGGACAGGGGGCGCAACGGGGGCCAACGTCCTGACTTTC.

The chain employs TRBV11-1 and TRBJ1-1; TRBD1 matches 9 bases. V gave up 3 bases and J gave up 4 bases; unmatched junction bases: 9. This CDR3 is 16 amino acids long. CDR1 is SGHAT, CDR2 FQDESV, per germline (reference sequence). The chain's CDR3 is CASSFGTGQGVTEAFF. In nucleotides, the CDR3 is TGTGCCAGCAGCTTTGGGACGGGACAGGGCGTCACTGAAGCTTTCTTT.

This clone came up many times. V is TRBV2 and J is TRBJ1-5, with TRBD1 as a possible D gene (6 bases). Looked up from germline, CDR1 is SNHLY and CDR2 is FYNNEI. V was shortened by 4 bases and J by 6 bases, with 16 bases between the two germline ends. The CDR3 consists of 15 residues. The CDR3 spells CASSVGGAPGQPQHF. CDR3 coding DNA: TGTGCCAGCAGTGTAGGGGGGGCCCCGGGTCAGCCCCAGCATTTT.

This chain connects TRBV4-1 to TRBJ1-5; D gene ambiguous. Trimming stripped 1 base from V and 1 base from J, with 14 bases between. This CDR3 region has 17 residues. Germline loops: CDR1 MGHRA, CDR2 YSYEKL. For the CDR3, the DNA is TGCGCCAGCAGCCAAGGAGTTTTGGGAGGGAGCAATCAGCCCCAGCATTTT. Its translation is CASSQGVLGGSNQPQHF.

Many counts were recorded for this clone. This chain uses TRBV7-2 with TRBJ2-5; D unresolved. The J call may be mistaken, given a closer DNA end match to TRBJ2-7. The germline gives CDR1 SGHTA, CDR2 FQGNSA. The CDR3 spans 13 residues. CDR3 nucleotides: TGTGCCAGCAGCCCAGGACCTGGCTACGAGCAGTACTTC. Protein product: CASSPGPGYEQYF.

J is TRBJ2-7 and V is TRBV11-2; 8 nucleotides line up with TRBD1. The CDR3 sequence is 13 residues long. Trimming cost V 5 bases and J 2 bases; bases outside gene matches: 2. Germline V gives CDR1 SGHAT, CDR2 FQNNGV. The CDR3 nucleotides read TGTGCCAGCAGCAGGACAGGGCCCTACGAGCAGTACTTC. Translation gives CASSRTGPYEQYF.

CDR3 sequence: CASSLVGGSNQPQHF. In DNA, the CDR3 is TGTGCCAGCAGCTTAGTTGGAGGTAGTAATCAGCCCCAGCATTTT. The J gene is TRBJ1-5, the V gene TRBV11-2; D is unclear. V dropped 1 base and J dropped 4 bases, with 11 bases sitting between them. This CDR3 contains 15 residues. Germline-derived CDR1 and CDR2 are SGHAT and FQNNGV.

This clone turned up a few times. The genes are TRBV7-8 and TRBJ1-2; TRBD1 aligns across 7 bases. V shed 6 bases and J 8 bases; nucleotides not matched to a gene: 9. This CDR3 has 13 amino acids. Germline lookup yields CDR1 SGHVS and CDR2 FQNEAQ. DNA for the CDR3: TGTGCCAGCAGGCGGGCCCAGGGGGGCGGCTACACCTTC. Its translation: CASRRAQGGGYTF.

This sequence joins TRBV18 and TRBJ1-2, with D unclear. This CDR3 is 14 amino acids long. Trimming left V 5 bases short and J 2 bases short, with 12 bases between. The germline gives CDR1 KGHSH, CDR2 LQKENI. The CDR3 sequence is CASSGKGLNYGYTF. DNA of the CDR3: TGTGCCAGCTCAGGCAAGGGCCTAAACTATGGCTACACCTTC.

The V call is TRBV4-1, the J call TRBJ2-7; D possibly uses TRBD1 or TRBD2 (5 bases each). Germline V lookup: CDR1 MGHRA, CDR2 YSYEKL. The CDR3 has 15 amino acids. The germline V and J ends were trimmed by 1 base and 0 bases, with 10 bases remaining between them. CDR3 loop: CASSQGRDASYEQYF. CDR3 bases: TGCGCCAGCAGCCAAGGTCGGGACGCCTCCTACGAGCAGTACTTC.

The chain is built from TRBV9 and TRBJ2-2, with 10 bases lining up with TRBD2. CDR1 is SGDLS, CDR2 YYNGEE, per germline. The CDR3 sequence is 16 residues long. Trimming at V came to 3 bases and at J to 3 bases, leaving 5 bases not matched to a gene. Here the CDR3 reads CASSGTSGIYTGELFF. The CDR3 DNA follows: TGTGCCAGCAGCGGCACTAGCGGGATCTACACCGGGGAGCTGTTTTTT.

The V call is TRBV7-2, the J call TRBJ1-3; D may be TRBD1 (5 bases). The germline CDR1 and CDR2 sequences are SGHTA and FQGNSA. Trimming took off 6 bases at V and 0 bases at J, with 18 bases between the two ends. The CDR3 extends over 17 amino acids. The CDR3 loop reads CASRSWGGPSSGNTIYF. In DNA, the CDR3 is TGTGCCAGCAGATCCTGGGGGGGACCCAGCTCTGGAAACACCATATATTTT.

The V and J genes are TRBV2 and TRBJ2-1, with 11 nucleotides matching TRBD2. In germline, CDR1 is SNHLY, CDR2 FYNNEI. The ends lost 4 bases at V and 2 bases at J; junction bases unmatched: 16. This CDR3 comprises 20 residues. The CDR3 region is CASSAMIGVAGGYAYNEQFF. CDR3 bases: TGTGCCAGCAGTGCTATGATTGGAGTAGCGGGAGGGTACGCCTACAATGAGCAGTTCTTC. The whole variable domain, filled in from reference TRBV2 and TRBJ2-1, reads EPEVTQTPSHQVTQMGQEVILRCVPISNHLYFYWYRQILGQKVEFLVSFYNNEISEKSEIFDDQFSVERPDGSNFTLKIRSTKLEDSAMYFCASSAMIGVAGGYAYNEQFFGPGTRLTVL.

The chain carries TRBV2 and TRBJ2-5, with D unclear. The V end was cut by 3 bases, the J end by 4 bases, with 9 bases between. Per the germline V gene, CDR1 is SNHLY and CDR2 is FYNNEI. The length of the CDR3 is 13 residues. The CDR3 DNA reads as TGTGCCAGCAGTGATGTACTTGGAGAGACCCAGTACTTC. Its translation is CASSDVLGETQYF.

V and J are TRBV4-1 and TRBJ1-1; no definite D call. This CDR3 comprises 14 residues. From germline, CDR1 is MGHRA and CDR2 YSYEKL. V lost 4 bases and J lost 5, with 14 bases in between. The CDR3 nucleotides are TGCGCCAGCAGCCGAGAGGGATTATGGACTGAAGCTTTCTTT. Its translation: CASSREGLWTEAFF.

The chain is built from TRBV10-3 and TRBJ1-2; maybe TRBD1 (6 bases). The germline V and J ends were trimmed by 3 bases and 8 bases, with 16 bases remaining between them. The CDR3 contains 14 residues. Germline V gene data show CDR1 as ENHRY and CDR2 as SYGVKD. The CDR3 DNA reads TGTGCCATCAGTGAAAGGGGGGGCCCAGGAGGCTACACCTTC. Its protein is CAISERGGPGGYTF.